This T cell receptor (beta chain) comes out of a study of neurological immune-mediated disorders. Per the germline V gene, CDR1 is MNHEY and CDR2 is SVGEGT. There are 19 residues in the CDR3. Trimming cost V 6 bases and J 0 bases, with 26 bases left between them. By 5'RACE with 10-nucleotide random UMIs, the cDNA was made. A single record per CDR3 protein comes from TCRdb applying MiXCR to the 5' RACE reads. The top ten clones hold 7% of a sample with fewer than 35,000 distinct CDR3 sequences, around 3.2% of them seen once. PBMCs stored at -80 C, 2 million in total, were the source of the unsorted libraries. This clonotype was picked up many times.

Material for sequencing was PBMCs. The receptor's source is a woman in her 30s with multiple sclerosis. The genes are TRBV6-2 or TRBV6-3 and TRBJ1-1, with TRBD1 as a possible D gene (5 bases). DNA for the CDR3: TGTGCCAGCAGAGCCATACCCGGGACGGAGGGTAAAATGAACACTGAAGCTTTCTTT. Amino acids: CASRAIPGTEGKMNTEAFF.